This T cell receptor (beta chain) was obtained from a study of cytomegalovirus exposure and HLA in healthy donors (dated by TCRdb to the late 2010s). Looking at the study overall: An earlier analysis of around 600 of the donors reported about 290 Gb of sequence data and more than 90 million unique TCR beta sequences from 150 million to 200 million T cells. About 300 gigabases of sequencing data and approximately 84 million unique TCR sequences were included in an early release covering around 600 HLA-typed donors. Of the 350 to 450 genotyped donors, 70% to 90% were placed in the genetic ancestry cluster associated with self-reported Caucasian donors. The study aimed to test whether signatures of past pathogen exposure could be identified by cataloging public T cell receptors. The study used immunosequencing to profile the T cell repertoires of approximately 640 subjects and linked those repertoires to cytomegalovirus serostatus. Besides the first cohort of 500 to 700 subjects, a separate validation cohort made up of some 110 different subjects was used. To predict cytomegalovirus infection status, the study brought together high-throughput TCR immunosequencing, statistical association of individual TCRs with disease status, and machine learning. A later analysis re-examined previously published TCR beta repertoires from just over 650 donors and added high-resolution HLA genotyping to investigate patterns of TCR occurrence. In the later analysis, no new phenotypic data were used to find candidate immune exposures; instead, reliance was placed on TCR beta sequences and their occurrence across donors. To decide whether each TCR beta V gene segment behaved as functional or pseudogenic, an earlier analysis of some 600 of the donors relied on high-throughput TCR beta sequencing. Donor age, sex, ethnicity and CMV serostatus were compiled together with the repertoire data. A later genetic analysis used genome-wide SNP genotypes for about 55% of the 666 donors, treating that subset as a discovery cohort. Every repertoire in the discovery cohort had been generated on one and the same sequencing platform. Both class I and class II loci were covered by HLA typing, at four-digit resolution. Typing coverage varied by locus: 629-630 donors for A, B, C, DRB1 and DQB1; approximately 560 for DQA1; more than 600 for DPA1; under 490 for DPB1. Four to six DR-DQ haplotypes were handled as single units for association and clustering, since linkage in the cohort was strong. On average, roughly 250,000 unique TCR beta nucleotide sequences were sequenced per donor among about 400 genotyped donors of the cohort, with roughly 18% of those sequences being non-productive.

The cohort comprised approximately 700 healthy bone marrow donors. At the time of sampling, all cohort members were nominally healthy, though unrecorded immune exposures were likely present. The donor was CMV seropositive and was included in the group of approximately 300 seropositive cohort members. A peripheral blood sample was collected from each donor, and TCR beta sequencing was performed on peripheral blood mononuclear cells. The Qiagen DNeasy Blood Extraction Kit was used to extract genomic DNA from the blood cell samples. Beyond this particular receptor, the publication reports: In an earlier analysis of more than 450 of the donors, most TCR beta V segments were observed in productive rearrangements about 87% or about 30% of the time, broadly matching IMGT annotations. The presence/absence analyses assumed that sequencing depth was roughly uniform across donors, and that assumption may not be true. V-gene and J-gene trimming of TCR beta chains was associated with a missense DCLRE1C variant in a later genetic analysis, and the association was replicated in an independent cohort. When HLA alleles, especially DR and DQ, strongly co-occurred, TCR associations were difficult to assign to individual alleles. Linkage disequilibrium might explain the correlated functional status among segregating V segments, but an unknown experimental factor could not be ruled out. A further reported finding was that TCR beta sequences accurately predicted the HLA-A and HLA-B alleles for most subjects in the first cohort. Most CMV-associated TCR beta chains appeared to be HLA-restricted in a later analysis, and the HLA associations seemed to be driven largely by CMV exposure. The authors suggested that the approach could potentially be extended to other disease states and immunological phenotypes. Because some donors lacked HLA typing at each locus, the association tests relied only on the typed subset. Across donors, most TCR sequences were observed very rarely, whereas some public TCRs were present in many individuals. In a later analysis, several top co-occurrence clusters were reported to appear linked to parvovirus B19, influenza, CMV and Epstein-Barr virus. In a later analysis, HLA-associated TCR beta chains were found to be more clonally expanded and to have lower generation probabilities than equally common non-associated chains. In this cohort, only TCR beta chains were sequenced, and detectable features were limited by the absence of alpha or paired-chain data. A total of fewer than 200 TCR beta chains were listed by the study as associated with cytomegalovirus. A later genetic analysis reported fewer N-insertions in productive TCRs among donors in an Asian-associated ancestry cluster than the approximately 700-donor mean. Immune exposure information for the cohort was limited to CMV serostatus. A cluster of highly shared sequence variants was judged likely to be a technical artifact of the sequencing pipeline. In both the original and validation cohorts, the classifier was reported to diagnose cytomegalovirus status with high specificity and sensitivity. Because counts were too low, some 17 rarely observed V segments, including chromosome 9 orphons, were excluded from the earlier analysis of 587 of the donors. A later analysis associated 15,000 to 20,000 TCR beta sequences with specific HLA alleles at a false discovery rate of 0.05. In vitro tests confirmed that three of the cytomegalovirus-associated TCR beta chains recognize cytomegalovirus antigens. In a later analysis, the rate of TCR association differed among HLA loci, with DRB1 alleles having the most associated TCRs and HLA-C alleles having the fewest.

On this clone itself: The antigen this receptor binds is unknown.

The library was produced with the immunoSEQ multiplex PCR assay. The multiplex PCR relied on a mix of 60 forward primers for TCR Vbeta segments and 13 reverse primers for TCR Jbeta segments. The CDR3 region of rearranged TCR beta genes was amplified from genomic DNA by a multiplex PCR assay. Amplified TCR beta libraries were sequenced as 87-base-pair reads on the Illumina HiSeq System. The source study handled its data this way. Across the 500 to 850 repertoires, a later analysis counted some 80 million unique TCR beta chains, roughly 11 million of which were shared by at least two donors. A nearest-neighbor algorithm error-corrected the raw reads and collapsed the reads into unique sequences, merging closely related sequences to remove PCR and sequencing errors. To assign V, D and J gene segments, CDR3 sequences were aligned to IMGT reference sequences. For a sequence to be retained, at least a six-nucleotide match to both a V gene segment and a J gene segment was required. Rearrangements were classified as productive when the CDR3 lacked stop codons and remained in frame with V and J, and all other rearrangements were classified as non-productive. CDR3 was defined according to IMGT convention as the region running from the second conserved V-encoded cysteine to the conserved J-encoded phenylalanine. The earlier analysis of about 560 of the donors excluded any sequence lacking an unambiguous match to a single V gene segment. In an earlier analysis of approximately 500 of the donors, a V segment was called functional when productive rearrangements were above 56.7%, and segregating when the standard deviation between donors exceeded 5%. To diagnose cytomegalovirus status from the catalog of TCR beta chain sequences, a statistical classification framework was built. In a later analysis, V and J genes were assigned by comparing TCR nucleotide sequences against IMGT/GENE-DB human TR gene sequences. Using the TCRdist pipeline, a later analysis assigned CDR3 sequences along with most-parsimonious VDJ recombination scenarios. A later analysis defined each TCR beta chain by its CDR3 amino acid sequence plus V-gene family, and excluded reads lacking a unique V-gene family. To address suspected cross-contamination and a sequencing artifact, a later analysis removed under 600 highly shared, low-generation-probability nucleotide sequences. For each public chain, a later analysis derived a clonal expansion index from normalized ranks of inferred template counts within each repertoire. Generation probabilities in a later analysis came from a VDJ recombination model fitted to out-of-frame rearrangements, and those results were checked against IGoR. In a later analysis, hypergeometric tests were used to score TCR-TCR, TCR-HLA and TCR-CMV co-occurrence, with a repertoire-size bias correction applied to TCR pairs. To estimate false discovery rates, a later analysis permuted the HLA or CMV assignments 20 times. A later analysis grouped co-occurring TCRs with DBSCAN, adding TCRdist sequence similarity when clustering within HLA-allele-positive subsets. For co-occurrence clustering, repertoires with fewer than 30,000 or more than 120,000 public chains were excluded, along with five repertoires with anomalous nucleotide sharing. TCRdb obtained this table from immuneACCESS and retained in-frame rearrangements with V and J assigned. These tables miss some clones; where compared with another copy, unresolved V genes account for less than half of the shortfall, and the remainder is unexplained. V and J calls and clone size are as listed in that table; D and trimming were resolved from the DNA. This sample's listing comprises tens of thousands of clones. The ten largest clones add up to around 3.8% of the sample.

The source material was PBMCs. The source of this sequence is a female donor in good health and CMV-seropositive.

The CDR3 corresponds to CASSPHGVGSVWEQYF. Read as DNA, the sequence is TGTGCCAGCAGTCCCCACGGTGTAGGGAGTGTCTGGGAGCAGTACTTC. The sequence is built from TRBV28 and TRBJ2-7; the D region possibly corresponds to TRBD2 (5 bases align). Cut back by 5 bases and 7 bases, the V and J ends lie 24 bases apart. CDR1 and CDR2, looked up from the germline V gene, are MDHEN and SYDVKM. Reading from cysteine to phenylalanine, the CDR3 counts 16 amino acids. Just the 48-base CDR3 DNA is kept, in frame starting at base 1.